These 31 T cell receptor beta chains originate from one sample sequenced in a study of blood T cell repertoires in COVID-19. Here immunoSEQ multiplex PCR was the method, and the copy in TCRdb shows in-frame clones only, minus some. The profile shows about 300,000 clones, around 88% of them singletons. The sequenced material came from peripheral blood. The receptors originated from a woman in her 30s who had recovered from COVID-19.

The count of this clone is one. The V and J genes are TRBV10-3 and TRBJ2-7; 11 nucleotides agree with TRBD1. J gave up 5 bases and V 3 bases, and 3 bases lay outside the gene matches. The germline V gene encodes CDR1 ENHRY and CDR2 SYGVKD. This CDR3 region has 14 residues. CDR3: CAISDWTGGNEQYF. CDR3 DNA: TGTGCCATCAGTGATTGGACAGGGGGCAACGAGCAGTACTTC.

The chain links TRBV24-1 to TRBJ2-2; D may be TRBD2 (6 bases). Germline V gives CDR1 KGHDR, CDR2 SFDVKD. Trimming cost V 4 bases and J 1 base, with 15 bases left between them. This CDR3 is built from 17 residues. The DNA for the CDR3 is TGTGCCACCAGTGACCTGGGACTCCCCGGGAACACCGGGGAGCTGTTTTTT. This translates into CATSDLGLPGNTGELFF.

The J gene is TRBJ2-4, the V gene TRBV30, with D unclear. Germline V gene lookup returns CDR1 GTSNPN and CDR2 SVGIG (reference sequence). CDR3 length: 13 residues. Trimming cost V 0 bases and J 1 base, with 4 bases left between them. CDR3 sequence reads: CAWSVYAKNIQYF. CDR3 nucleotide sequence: TGTGCCTGGAGTGTTTATGCCAAAAACATTCAGTACTTC.

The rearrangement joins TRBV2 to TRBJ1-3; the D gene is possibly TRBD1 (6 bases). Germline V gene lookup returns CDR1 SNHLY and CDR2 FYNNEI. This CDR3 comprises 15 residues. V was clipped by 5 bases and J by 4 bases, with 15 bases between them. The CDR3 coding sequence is TGTGCCAGCAGTTTTTCAGGGGTTGACGGAAACACCATATATTTT. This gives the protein CASSFSGVDGNTIYF. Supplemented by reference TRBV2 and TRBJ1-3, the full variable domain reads EPEVTQTPSHQVTQMGQEVILRCVPISNHLYFYWYRQILGQKVEFLVSFYNNEISEKSEIFDDQFSVERPDGSNFTLKIRSTKLEDSAMYFCASSFSGVDGNTIYFGEGSWLTVV.

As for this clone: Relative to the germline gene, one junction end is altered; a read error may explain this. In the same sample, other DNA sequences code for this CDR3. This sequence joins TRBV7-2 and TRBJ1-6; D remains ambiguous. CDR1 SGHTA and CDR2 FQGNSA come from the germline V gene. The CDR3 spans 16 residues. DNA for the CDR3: TGTGCCAGCAGCTTATGGAGACCGGCCTATAATTCACCTCTCCACTTT. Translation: CASSLWRPAYNSPLHF.

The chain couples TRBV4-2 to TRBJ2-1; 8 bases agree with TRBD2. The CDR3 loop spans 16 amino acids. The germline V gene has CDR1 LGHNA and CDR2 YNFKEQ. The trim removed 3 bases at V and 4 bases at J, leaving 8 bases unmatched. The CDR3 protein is CASSQGPGLGYNEQFF. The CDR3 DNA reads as TGTGCCAGCAGCCAGGGACCGGGACTAGGTTACAATGAGCAGTTCTTC.

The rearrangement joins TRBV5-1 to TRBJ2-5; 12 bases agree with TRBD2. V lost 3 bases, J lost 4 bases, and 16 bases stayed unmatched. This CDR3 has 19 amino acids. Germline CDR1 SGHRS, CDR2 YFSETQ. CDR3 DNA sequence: TGCGCCAGCAGCTCTAGACTAGCGGGGGTTAGAAATAATATAGAGACCCAGTACTTC. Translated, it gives CASSSRLAGVRNNIETQYF.

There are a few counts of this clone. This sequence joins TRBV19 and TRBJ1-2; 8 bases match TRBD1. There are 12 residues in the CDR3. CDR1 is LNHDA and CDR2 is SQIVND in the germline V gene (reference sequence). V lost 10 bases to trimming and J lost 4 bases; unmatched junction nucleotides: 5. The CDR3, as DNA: TGTGCCACCAGGGGGCCCTTCTATGGCTACACCTTC. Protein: CATRGPFYGYTF.

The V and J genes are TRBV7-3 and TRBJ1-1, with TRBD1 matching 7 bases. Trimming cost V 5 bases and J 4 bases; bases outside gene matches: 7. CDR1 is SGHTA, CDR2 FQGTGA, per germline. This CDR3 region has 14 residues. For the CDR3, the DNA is TGTGCCAGCAGCCGGGACAGTCGATCCACTGAAGCTTTCTTT. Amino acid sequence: CASSRDSRSTEAFF.

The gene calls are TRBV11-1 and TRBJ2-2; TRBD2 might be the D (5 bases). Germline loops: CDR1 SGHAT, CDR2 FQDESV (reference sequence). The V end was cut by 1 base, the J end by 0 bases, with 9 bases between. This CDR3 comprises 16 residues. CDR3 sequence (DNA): TGTGCCAGCAGCTTAGGGGTACTAGCGAACACCGGGGAGCTGTTTTTT. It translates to CASSLGVLANTGELFF.

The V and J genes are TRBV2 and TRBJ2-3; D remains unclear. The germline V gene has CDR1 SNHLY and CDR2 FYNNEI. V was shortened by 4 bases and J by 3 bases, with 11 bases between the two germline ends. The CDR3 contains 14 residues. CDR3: CASSVRTETDTQYF. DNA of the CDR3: TGTGCCAGCAGTGTCAGAACAGAGACAGATACGCAGTATTTT.

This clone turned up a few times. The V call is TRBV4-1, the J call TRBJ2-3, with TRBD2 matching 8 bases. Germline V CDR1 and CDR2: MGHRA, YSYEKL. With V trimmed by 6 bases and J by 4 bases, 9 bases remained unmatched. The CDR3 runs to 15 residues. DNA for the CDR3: TGCGCCAGCAGTTTAGGACTAGCCTATTCAGATACGCAGTATTTT. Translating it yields CASSLGLAYSDTQYF.

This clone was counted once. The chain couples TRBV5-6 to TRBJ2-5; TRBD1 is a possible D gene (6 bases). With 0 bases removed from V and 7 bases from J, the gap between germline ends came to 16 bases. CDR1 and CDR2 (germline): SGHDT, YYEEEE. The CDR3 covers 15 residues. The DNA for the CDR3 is TGTGCCAGCAGCTTGGCCCTAAGGGGGAGTCGGACCCAGTACTTC. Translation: CASSLALRGSRTQYF. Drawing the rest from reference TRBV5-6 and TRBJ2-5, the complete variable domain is DAGVTQSPTHLIKTRGQQVTLRCSPKSGHDTVSWYQQALGQGPQFIFQYYEEEERQRGNFPDRFSGHQFPNYSSELNVNALLLGDSALYLCASSLALRGSRTQYFGPGTRLLVL.

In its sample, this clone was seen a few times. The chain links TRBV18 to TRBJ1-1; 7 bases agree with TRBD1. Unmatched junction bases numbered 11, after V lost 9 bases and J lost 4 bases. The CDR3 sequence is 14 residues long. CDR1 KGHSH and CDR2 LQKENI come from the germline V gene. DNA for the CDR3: TGTGCCAGTTCCTATACCTCAGGGGGCACTGAAGCTTTCTTT. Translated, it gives CASSYTSGGTEAFF.

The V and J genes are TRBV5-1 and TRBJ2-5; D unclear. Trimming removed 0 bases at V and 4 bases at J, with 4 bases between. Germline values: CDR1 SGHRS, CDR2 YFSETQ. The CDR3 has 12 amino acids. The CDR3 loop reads CASSLGLETQYF. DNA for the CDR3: TGCGCCAGCAGCTTGGGGCTAGAGACCCAGTACTTC.

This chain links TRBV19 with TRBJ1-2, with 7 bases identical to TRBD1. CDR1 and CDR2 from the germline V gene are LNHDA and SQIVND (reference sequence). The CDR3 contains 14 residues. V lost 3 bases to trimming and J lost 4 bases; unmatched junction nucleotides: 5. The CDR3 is CASSIVTGTYGYTF. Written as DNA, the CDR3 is TGTGCCAGTAGTATTGTGACAGGGACCTATGGCTACACCTTC.

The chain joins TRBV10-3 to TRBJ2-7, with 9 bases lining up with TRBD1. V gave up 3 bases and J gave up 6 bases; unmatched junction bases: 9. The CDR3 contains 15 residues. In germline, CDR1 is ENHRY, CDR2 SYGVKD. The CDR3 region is CAISDFGTGYPEQYF. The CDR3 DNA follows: TGTGCCATCAGTGACTTTGGGACAGGGTATCCCGAGCAGTACTTC.

The chain's CDR3 is CAQTGPRTGELFF. CDR3 in DNA: TGTGCGCAGACGGGTCCGAGGACCGGGGAGCTGTTTTTT. The V gene is TRBV2, the J gene TRBJ2-2; D not certain. In germline, CDR1 is SNHLY, CDR2 FYNNEI. The CDR3 runs to 13 residues.

The CDR3 DNA is TGTGCCAGCAGCTTAGGCCCGGGGGCCTACGAGCAGTACTTC. It yields the protein CASSLGPGAYEQYF. The gene calls are TRBV11-1 and TRBJ2-7, with a weak D call TRBD2 (6 bases). The V end was cut by 1 base, the J end by 2 bases, with 9 bases between. The germline V gene has CDR1 SGHAT and CDR2 FQDESV (reference sequence). The CDR3 runs to 14 residues.

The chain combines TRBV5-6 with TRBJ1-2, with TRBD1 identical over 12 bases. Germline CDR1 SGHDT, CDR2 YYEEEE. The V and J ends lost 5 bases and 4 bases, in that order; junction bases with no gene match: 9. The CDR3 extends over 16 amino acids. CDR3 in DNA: TGTGCCAGCAGACAAACCGGGACAGGGGGCTTCTATGGCTACACCTTC. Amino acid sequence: CASRQTGTGGFYGYTF.

CDR3 amino acids: CASSYSRTGRGEQYF. The CDR3 bases are TGTGCCAGCAGTTACTCCCGGACAGGGAGAGGGGAGCAGTACTTC. The chain employs TRBV6-5 and TRBJ2-7, with TRBD1 matching over 8 bases. The CDR3 runs to 15 residues. Trimming cost V 0 bases and J 7 bases; bases outside gene matches: 8. CDR1 is MNHEY, CDR2 SVGAGI, per germline.

The CDR3 loop is CARSPGTGPSPLHF. The CDR3 DNA sequence: TGTGCCAGAAGCCCAGGGACAGGGCCTTCACCCCTCCACTTT. The genes are TRBV5-3 and TRBJ1-6, with 9 bases identical to TRBD1. TRBV5-3 is labeled an ORF, and its function is uncertain. There are 14 residues in the CDR3. With 4 bases clipped from V and 9 bases from J, the junction kept 5 bases outside the gene matches.

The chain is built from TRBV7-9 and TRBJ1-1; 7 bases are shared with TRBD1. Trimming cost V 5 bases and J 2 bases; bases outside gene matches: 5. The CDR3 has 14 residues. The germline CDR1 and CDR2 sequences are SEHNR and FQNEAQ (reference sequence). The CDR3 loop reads CASSTWDRNTEAFF. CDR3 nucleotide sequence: TGTGCCAGCAGCACTTGGGACAGAAACACTGAAGCTTTCTTT.

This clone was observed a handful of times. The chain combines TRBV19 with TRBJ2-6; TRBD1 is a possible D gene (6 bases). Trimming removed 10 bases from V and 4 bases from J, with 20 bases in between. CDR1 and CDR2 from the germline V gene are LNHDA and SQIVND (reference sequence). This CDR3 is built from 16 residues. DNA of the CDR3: TGTGCCACGACCCAGGGGCCCCTAGGGGGGGCCAACGTCCTGACTTTC. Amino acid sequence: CATTQGPLGGANVLTF.

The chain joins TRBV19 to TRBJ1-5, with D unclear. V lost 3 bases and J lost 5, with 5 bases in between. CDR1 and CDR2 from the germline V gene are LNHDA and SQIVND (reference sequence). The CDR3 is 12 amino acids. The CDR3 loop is CASSISDQPQHF. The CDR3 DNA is TGTGCCAGTAGTATCAGTGATCAGCCCCAGCATTTT.

The CDR3 DNA is TGTGCCAGCTCCCACGGGGGGGGTGATAATTCACCCCTCCACTTT. Residues: CASSHGGGDNSPLHF. The rearrangement links TRBV28 to TRBJ1-6; D is perhaps TRBD1 (5 bases). CDR1 is MDHEN, CDR2 SYDVKM, per germline. The CDR3 loop spans 15 amino acids. V lost 8 bases and J lost 5, with 16 bases in between.

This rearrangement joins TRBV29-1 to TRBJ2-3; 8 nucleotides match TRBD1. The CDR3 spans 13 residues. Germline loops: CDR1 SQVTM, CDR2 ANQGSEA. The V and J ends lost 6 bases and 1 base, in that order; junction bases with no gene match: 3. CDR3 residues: CSVTGGGTDTQYF. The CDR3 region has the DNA TGCAGCGTCACAGGGGGAGGCACAGATACGCAGTATTTT.

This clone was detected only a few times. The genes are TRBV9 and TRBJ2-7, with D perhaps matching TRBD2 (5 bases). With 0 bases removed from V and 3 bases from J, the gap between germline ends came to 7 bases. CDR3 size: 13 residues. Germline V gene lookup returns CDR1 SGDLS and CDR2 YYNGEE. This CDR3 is CASSVEEGYEQYF. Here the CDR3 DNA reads TGTGCCAGCAGCGTAGAAGAGGGCTACGAGCAGTACTTC. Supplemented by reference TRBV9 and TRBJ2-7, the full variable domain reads DSGVTQTPKHLITATGQRVTLRCSPRSGDLSVYWYQQSLDQGLQFLIQYYNGEERAKGNILERFSAQQFPDLHSELNLSSLELGDSALYFCASSVEEGYEQYFGPGTRLTVT.

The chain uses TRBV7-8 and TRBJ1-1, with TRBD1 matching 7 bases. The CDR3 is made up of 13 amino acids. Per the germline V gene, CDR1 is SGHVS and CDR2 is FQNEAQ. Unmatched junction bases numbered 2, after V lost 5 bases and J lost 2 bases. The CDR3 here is CASSTGVNTEAFF. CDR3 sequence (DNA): TGTGCCAGCAGCACAGGGGTAAACACTGAAGCTTTCTTT. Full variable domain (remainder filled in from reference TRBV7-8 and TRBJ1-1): GAGVSQSPRYKVAKRGQDVALRCDPISGHVSLFWYQQALGQGPEFLTYFQNEAQLDKSGLPSDRFFAERPEGSVSTLKIQRTQQEDSAVYLCASSTGVNTEAFFGQGTRLTVV.

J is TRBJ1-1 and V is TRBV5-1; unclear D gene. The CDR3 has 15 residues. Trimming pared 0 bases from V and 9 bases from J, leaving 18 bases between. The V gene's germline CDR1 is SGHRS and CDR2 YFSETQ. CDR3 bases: TGCGCCAGCAGCTTGGGCGGCAGTCCCCTTTCTAAAGCTTTCTTT. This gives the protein CASSLGGSPLSKAFF.

The CDR3 nucleotides read TGTGCCAGCAGCCCTAAACCCCCTGGAGGTGCAACTAATGAAAAACTGTTTTTT. Translating gives CASSPKPPGGATNEKLFF. The chain carries TRBV7-6 and TRBJ1-4; D not certain. The CDR3 has 18 residues. Germline CDR1 is SGHVS and CDR2 is FNYEAQ. Trimming shortened V by 5 bases and J by 0 bases, and 19 bases separated the two germline ends.